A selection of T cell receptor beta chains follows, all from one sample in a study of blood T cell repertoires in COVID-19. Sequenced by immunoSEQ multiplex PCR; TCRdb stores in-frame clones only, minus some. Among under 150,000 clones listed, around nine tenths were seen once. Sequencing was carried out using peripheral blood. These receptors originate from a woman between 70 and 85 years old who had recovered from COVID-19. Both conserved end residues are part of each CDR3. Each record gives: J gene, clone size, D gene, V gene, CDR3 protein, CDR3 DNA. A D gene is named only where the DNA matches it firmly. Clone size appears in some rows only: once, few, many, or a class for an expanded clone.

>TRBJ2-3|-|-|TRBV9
CASSVGGRGTDTQYF
TGTGCCAGCAGCGTAGGGGGCCGTGGTACAGATACGCAGTATTTT
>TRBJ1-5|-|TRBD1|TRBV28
CATRGGVQPQHF
TGTGCCACTCGAGGGGGCGTTCAGCCCCAGCATTTT
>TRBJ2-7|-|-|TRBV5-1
CASSLGGQSYEQYF
TGCGCCAGCAGCTTGGGCGGACAGTCCTACGAGCAGTACTTC
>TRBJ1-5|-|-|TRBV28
CASSLTILGPQPQHF
TGTGCCAGCAGTTTAACCATACTAGGCCCTCAGCCCCAGCATTTT
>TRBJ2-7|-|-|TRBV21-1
CATEGRGQLFYEQYF
TGTGCCACTGAGGGCCGGGGACAACTCTTCTACGAGCAGTACTTC
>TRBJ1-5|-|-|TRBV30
CAWSVFSGSNQPQHF
TGTGCCTGGAGTGTTTTTTCGGGTAGCAATCAGCCCCAGCATTTT
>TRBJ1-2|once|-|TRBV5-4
CASSQNRQLNYGYTF
TGTGCCAGCAGCCAAAACAGACAGTTAAACTATGGCTACACCTTC
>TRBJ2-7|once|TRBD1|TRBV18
CASSPQTGGSYEQYF
TGTGCCAGCTCACCACAGACAGGGGGCTCCTACGAGCAGTACTTC
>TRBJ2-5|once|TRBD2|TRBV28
CASRAYLAGGRDQETQYF
TGTGCCAGCAGGGCCTACCTAGCGGGGGGGCGGGACCAAGAGACCCAGTACTTC
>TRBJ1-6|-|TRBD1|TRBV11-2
CASSSTGREDSPLHF
TGTGCCAGCAGCTCGACAGGGAGAGAGGATTCACCCCTCCACTTT
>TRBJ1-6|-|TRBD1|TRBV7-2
CASSLAPGTAYNSPLHF
TGTGCCAGCAGCTTAGCGCCCGGGACAGCCTATAATTCACCCCTCCACTTT
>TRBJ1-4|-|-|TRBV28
CASSLRGRGYNEKLFF
TGTGCCAGCAGTTTAAGAGGGAGGGGTTATAATGAAAAACTGTTTTTT
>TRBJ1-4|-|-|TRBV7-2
CASSLARSHEKLFF
TGTGCCAGCAGCTTAGCCCGTTCCCATGAAAAACTGTTTTTT
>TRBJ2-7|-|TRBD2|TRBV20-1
CSASGEEREF
TGCAGTGCTAGCGGGGAAGAGCGGGAGTTC
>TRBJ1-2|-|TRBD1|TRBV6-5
CASISGTGMGYGYTF
TGTGCCAGCATCTCGGGGACAGGGATGGGCTATGGCTACACCTTC